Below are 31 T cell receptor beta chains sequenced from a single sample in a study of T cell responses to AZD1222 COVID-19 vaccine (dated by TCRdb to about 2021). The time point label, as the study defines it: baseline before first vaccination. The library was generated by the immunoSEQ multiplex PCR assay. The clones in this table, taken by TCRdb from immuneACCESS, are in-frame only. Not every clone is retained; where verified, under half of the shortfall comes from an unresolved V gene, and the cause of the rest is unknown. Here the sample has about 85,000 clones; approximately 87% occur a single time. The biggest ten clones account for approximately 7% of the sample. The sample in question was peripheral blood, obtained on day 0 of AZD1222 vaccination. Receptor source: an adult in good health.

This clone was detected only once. CDR3 bases: TGTGCCAGCAGTGATGGGGTCTCCTACGAGCAGTACTTC. Translated: CASSDGVSYEQYF. V is TRBV2 and J is TRBJ2-7; D remains ambiguous. Per germline, CDR1 SNHLY and CDR2 FYNNEI. With 3 bases removed from V and 0 bases from J, the gap between germline ends came to 6 bases. The CDR3 extends over 13 amino acids.

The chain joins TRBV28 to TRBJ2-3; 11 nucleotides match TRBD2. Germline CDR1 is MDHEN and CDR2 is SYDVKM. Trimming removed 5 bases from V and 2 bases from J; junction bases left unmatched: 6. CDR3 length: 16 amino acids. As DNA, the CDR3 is TGTGCCAGCAGTGCGACGACTAGCGGGACCACAGATACGCAGTATTTT. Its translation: CASSATTSGTTDTQYF.

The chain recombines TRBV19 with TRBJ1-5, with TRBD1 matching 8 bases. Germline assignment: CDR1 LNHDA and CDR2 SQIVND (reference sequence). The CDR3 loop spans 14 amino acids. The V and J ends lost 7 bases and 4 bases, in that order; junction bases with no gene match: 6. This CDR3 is CASKPTGANQPQHF. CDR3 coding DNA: TGTGCCAGTAAACCGACAGGGGCAAATCAGCCCCAGCATTTT.

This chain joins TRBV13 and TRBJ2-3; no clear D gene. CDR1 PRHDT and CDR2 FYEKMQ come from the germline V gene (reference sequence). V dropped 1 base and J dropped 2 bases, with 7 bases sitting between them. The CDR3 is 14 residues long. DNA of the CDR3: TGTGCCAGCAGCTTAGTTGTAACCACAGATACGCAGTATTTT. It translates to CASSLVVTTDTQYF.

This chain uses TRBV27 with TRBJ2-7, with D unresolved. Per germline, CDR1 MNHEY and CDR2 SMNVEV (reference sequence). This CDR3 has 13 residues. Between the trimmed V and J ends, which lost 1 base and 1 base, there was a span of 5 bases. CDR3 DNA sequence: TGTGCCAGCAGTTTATACATTTCCTACGAGCAGTACTTC. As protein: CASSLYISYEQYF.

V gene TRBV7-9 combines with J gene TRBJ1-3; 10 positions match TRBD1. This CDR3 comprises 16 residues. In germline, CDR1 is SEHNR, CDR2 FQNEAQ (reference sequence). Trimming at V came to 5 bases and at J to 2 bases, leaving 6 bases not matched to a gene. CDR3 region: CASSRWTGGTGNTIYF. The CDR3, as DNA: TGTGCCAGCAGCCGATGGACAGGGGGTACTGGAAACACCATATATTTT.

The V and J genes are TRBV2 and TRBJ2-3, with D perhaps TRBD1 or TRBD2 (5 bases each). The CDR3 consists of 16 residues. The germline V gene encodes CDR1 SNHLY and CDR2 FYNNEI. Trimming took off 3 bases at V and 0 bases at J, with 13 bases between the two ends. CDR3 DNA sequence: TGTGCCAGCAGTGAGAGGGGACGGACTAGCACAGATACGCAGTATTTT. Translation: CASSERGRTSTDTQYF.

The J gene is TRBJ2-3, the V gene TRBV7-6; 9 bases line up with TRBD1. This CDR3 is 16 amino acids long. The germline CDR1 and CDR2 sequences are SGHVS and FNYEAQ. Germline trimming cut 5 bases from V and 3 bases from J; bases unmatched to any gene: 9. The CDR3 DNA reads TGTGCCAGCAGCCCCATTCGTGGGACAGGGACAGATACGCAGTATTTT. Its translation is CASSPIRGTGTDTQYF.

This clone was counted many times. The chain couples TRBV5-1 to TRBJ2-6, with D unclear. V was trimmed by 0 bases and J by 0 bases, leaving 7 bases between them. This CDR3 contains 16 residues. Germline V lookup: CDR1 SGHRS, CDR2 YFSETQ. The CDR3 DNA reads TGCGCCAGCAGCTTGGGGGTCAGCTCTGGGGCCAACGTCCTGACTTTC. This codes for CASSLGVSSGANVLTF.

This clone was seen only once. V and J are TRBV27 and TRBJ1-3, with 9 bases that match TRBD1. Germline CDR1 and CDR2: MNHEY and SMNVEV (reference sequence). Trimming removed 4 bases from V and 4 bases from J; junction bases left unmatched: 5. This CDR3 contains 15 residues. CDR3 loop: CASSYQQGAGNTIYF. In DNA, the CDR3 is TGTGCCAGCAGTTACCAACAGGGGGCGGGAAACACCATATATTTT.

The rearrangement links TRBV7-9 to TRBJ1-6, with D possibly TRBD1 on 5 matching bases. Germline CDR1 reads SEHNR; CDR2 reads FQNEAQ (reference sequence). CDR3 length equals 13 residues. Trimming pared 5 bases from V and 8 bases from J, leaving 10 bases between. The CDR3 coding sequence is TGTGCCAGCAGCGGACATATTGATTCACCCCTCCACTTT. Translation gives CASSGHIDSPLHF. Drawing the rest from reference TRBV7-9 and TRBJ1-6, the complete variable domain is DTGVSQNPRHKITKRGQNVTFRCDPISEHNRLYWYRQTLGQGPEFLTYFQNEAQLEKSRLLSDRFSAERPKGSFSTLEIQRTEQGDSAMYLCASSGHIDSPLHFGNGTRLTVT.

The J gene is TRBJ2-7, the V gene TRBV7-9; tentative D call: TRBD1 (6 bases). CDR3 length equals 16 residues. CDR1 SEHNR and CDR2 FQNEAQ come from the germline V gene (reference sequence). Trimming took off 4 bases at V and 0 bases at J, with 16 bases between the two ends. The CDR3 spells CASSSPGGPSSYEQYF. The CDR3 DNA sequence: TGTGCCAGCAGCTCCCCTGGGGGCCCAAGCTCCTACGAGCAGTACTTC.

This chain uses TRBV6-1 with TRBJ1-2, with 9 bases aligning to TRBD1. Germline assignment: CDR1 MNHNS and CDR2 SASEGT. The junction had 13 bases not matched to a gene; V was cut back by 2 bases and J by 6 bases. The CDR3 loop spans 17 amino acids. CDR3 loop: CASSESRDRVNFDGYTF. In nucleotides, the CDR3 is TGTGCCAGCAGTGAAAGCCGGGACAGGGTTAATTTTGATGGCTACACCTTC.

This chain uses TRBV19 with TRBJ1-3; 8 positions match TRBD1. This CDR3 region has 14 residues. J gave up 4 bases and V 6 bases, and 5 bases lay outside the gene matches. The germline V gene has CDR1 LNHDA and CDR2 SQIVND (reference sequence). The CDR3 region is CASSPTGAGNTIYF. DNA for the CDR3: TGTGCCAGTAGCCCGACAGGGGCAGGAAACACCATATATTTT.

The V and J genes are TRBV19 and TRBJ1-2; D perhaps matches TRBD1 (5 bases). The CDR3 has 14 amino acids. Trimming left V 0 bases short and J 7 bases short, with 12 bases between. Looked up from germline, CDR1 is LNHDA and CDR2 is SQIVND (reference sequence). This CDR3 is CASSIDETVGGYTF. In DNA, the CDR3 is TGTGCCAGTAGTATAGATGAGACAGTCGGTGGCTACACCTTC.

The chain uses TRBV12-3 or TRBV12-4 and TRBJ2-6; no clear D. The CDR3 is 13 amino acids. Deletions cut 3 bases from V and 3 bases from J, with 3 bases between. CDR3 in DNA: TGTGCCAGCAGTTTCAGTGGGGCCAACGTCCTGACTTTC. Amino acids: CASSFSGANVLTF.

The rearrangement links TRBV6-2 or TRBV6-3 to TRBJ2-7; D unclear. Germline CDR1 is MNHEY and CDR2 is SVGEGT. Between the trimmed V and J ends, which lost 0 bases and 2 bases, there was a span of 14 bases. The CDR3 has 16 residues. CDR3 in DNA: TGTGCCAGCAGTTACTCTGCGGCTTCCCAAACCTACGAGCAGTACTTC. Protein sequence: CASSYSAASQTYEQYF.

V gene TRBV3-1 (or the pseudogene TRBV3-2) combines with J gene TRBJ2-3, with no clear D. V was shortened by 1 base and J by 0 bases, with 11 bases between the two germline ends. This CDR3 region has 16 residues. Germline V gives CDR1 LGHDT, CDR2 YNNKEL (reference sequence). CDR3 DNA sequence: TGTGCCAGCAGCCAAGGAGGATCACCTAGCACAGATACGCAGTATTTT. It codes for CASSQGGSPSTDTQYF.

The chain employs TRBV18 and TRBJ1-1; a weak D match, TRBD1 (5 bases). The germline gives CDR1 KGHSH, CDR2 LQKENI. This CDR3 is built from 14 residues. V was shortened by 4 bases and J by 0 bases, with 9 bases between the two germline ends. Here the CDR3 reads CASSRGQMNTEAFF. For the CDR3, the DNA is TGTGCCAGCTCACGAGGACAAATGAACACTGAAGCTTTCTTT.

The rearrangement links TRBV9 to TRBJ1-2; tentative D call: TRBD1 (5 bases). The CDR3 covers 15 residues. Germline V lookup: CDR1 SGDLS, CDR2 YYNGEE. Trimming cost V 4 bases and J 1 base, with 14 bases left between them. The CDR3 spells CASSPQGFGNYGYTF. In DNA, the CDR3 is TGTGCCAGCAGCCCCCAGGGTTTCGGTAACTATGGCTACACCTTC. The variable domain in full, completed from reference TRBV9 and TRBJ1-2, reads DSGVTQTPKHLITATGQRVTLRCSPRSGDLSVYWYQQSLDQGLQFLIQYYNGEERAKGNILERFSAQQFPDLHSELNLSSLELGDSALYFCASSPQGFGNYGYTFGSGTRLTVV.

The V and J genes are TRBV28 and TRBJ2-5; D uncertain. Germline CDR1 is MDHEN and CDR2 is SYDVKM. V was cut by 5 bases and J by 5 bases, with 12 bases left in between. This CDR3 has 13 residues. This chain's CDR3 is CASSPSGWETQYF. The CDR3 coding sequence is TGTGCCAGCAGTCCCTCTGGGTGGGAGACCCAGTACTTC.

DNA of the CDR3: TGTGCCAGCAGCGTAACAGGGGCTAACTATGGCTACACCTTC. This gives the protein CASSVTGANYGYTF. J is TRBJ1-2 and V is TRBV7-9; the match to TRBD1 covers 7 bases. From germline, CDR1 is SEHNR and CDR2 FQNEAQ (reference sequence). V dropped 5 bases and J dropped 0; count of bases not matched to a gene: 3. This CDR3 region has 14 residues. The whole variable domain, remainder taken from reference TRBV7-9 and TRBJ1-2, is DTGVSQNPRHKITKRGQNVTFRCDPISEHNRLYWYRQTLGQGPEFLTYFQNEAQLEKSRLLSDRFSAERPKGSFSTLEIQRTEQGDSAMYLCASSVTGANYGYTFGSGTRLTVV.

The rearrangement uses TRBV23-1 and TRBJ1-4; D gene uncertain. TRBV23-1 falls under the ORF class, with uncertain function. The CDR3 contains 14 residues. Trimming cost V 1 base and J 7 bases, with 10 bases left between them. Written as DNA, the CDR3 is TGCGCCAGCAGTCAATTTGGCCATCCTGAAAAACTGTTTTTT. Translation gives CASSQFGHPEKLFF.

This chain's CDR3 is CAISDPTFANTGELFF. CDR3 DNA sequence: TGTGCCATCAGTGACCCGACATTCGCGAACACCGGGGAGCTGTTTTTT. The chain couples TRBV10-3 to TRBJ2-2; D is ambiguous. The CDR3 runs to 16 residues. The germline V gene has CDR1 ENHRY and CDR2 SYGVKD. Trimming removed 3 bases from V and 0 bases from J, with 11 bases in between.

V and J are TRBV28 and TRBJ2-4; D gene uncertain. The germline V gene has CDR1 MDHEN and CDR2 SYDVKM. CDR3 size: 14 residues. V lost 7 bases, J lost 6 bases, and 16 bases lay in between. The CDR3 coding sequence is TGTGCCAGCATCCCAACGGTGTCGGGAAACATTCAGTACTTC. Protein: CASIPTVSGNIQYF. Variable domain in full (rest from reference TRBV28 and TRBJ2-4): DVKVTQSSRYLVKRTGEKVFLECVQDMDHENMFWYRQDPGLGLRLIYFSYDVKMKEKGDIPEGYSVSREKKERFSLILESASTNQTSMYLCASIPTVSGNIQYFGAGTRLSVL.

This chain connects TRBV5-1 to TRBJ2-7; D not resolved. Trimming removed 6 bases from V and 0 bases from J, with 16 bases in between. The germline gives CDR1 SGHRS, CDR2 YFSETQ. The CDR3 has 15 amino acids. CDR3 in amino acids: CASTSTASSSYEQYF. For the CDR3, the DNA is TGCGCCAGCACGTCGACCGCTTCGAGCTCCTACGAGCAGTACTTC.

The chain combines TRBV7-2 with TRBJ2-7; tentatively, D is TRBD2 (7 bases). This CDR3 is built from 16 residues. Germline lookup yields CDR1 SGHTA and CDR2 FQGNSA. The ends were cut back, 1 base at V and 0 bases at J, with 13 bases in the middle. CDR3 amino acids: CASSLGRGGNSYEQYF. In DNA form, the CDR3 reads TGTGCCAGCAGCTTAGGGAGGGGGGGGAACTCCTACGAGCAGTACTTC.

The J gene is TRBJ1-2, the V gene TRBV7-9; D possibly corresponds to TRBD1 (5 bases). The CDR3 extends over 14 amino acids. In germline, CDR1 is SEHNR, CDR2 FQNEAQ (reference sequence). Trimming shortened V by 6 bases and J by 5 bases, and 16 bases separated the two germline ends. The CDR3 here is CASSADSWGYGYTF. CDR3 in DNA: TGTGCCAGCAGTGCTGACAGCTGGGGGTATGGCTACACCTTC. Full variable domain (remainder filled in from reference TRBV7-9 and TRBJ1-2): DTGVSQNPRHKITKRGQNVTFRCDPISEHNRLYWYRQTLGQGPEFLTYFQNEAQLEKSRLLSDRFSAERPKGSFSTLEIQRTEQGDSAMYLCASSADSWGYGYTFGSGTRLTVV.

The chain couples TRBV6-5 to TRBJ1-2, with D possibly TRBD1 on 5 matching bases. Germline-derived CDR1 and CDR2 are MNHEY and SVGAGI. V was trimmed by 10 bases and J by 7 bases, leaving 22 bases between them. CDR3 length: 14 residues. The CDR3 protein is CAIPQTVLYGGYTF. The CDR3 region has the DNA TGTGCCATTCCACAGACAGTACTCTATGGTGGCTACACCTTC.

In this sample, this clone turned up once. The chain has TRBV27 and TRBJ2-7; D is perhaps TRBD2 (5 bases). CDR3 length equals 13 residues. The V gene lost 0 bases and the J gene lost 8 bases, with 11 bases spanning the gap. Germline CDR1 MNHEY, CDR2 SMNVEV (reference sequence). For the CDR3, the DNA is TGTGCCAGCAGTTTATCGCCGGGGTATAAGCAGTACTTC. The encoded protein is CASSLSPGYKQYF.

The CDR3 DNA follows: TGCGCCAGCAGCCAAGTCCCGGGGGATTCCTATGGCTACACCTTC. It specifies CASSQVPGDSYGYTF. V usage is TRBV4-1 and J usage is TRBJ1-2; maybe TRBD1 (5 bases). CDR3 length: 15 residues. V lost 1 base and J lost 4, with 13 bases in between. Germline V lookup: CDR1 MGHRA, CDR2 YSYEKL.